The T cell receptor (beta chain) under discussion was sequenced for a study of T cells expressing NK-cell markers. Study-wide findings and caveats: In five or six donors, dominant CD3+CD56+NKG2C+ clonotypes ranked among the top 10 CD8+ clonotypes.

Comment on this clonotype: What it binds is not known.

The germline V gene has CDR1 SNHLY and CDR2 FYNNEI. The CDR3 extends over 18 amino acids. TCRdb reanalyzed the 5' RACE reads and collapses them to one entry per CDR3 protein, without DNA. Found here are hundreds of thousands of distinct CDR3 sequences; the top ten clones hold more than 7%. V is TRBV2 and J is TRBJ2-1; TCRdb outputs TRBD2, but without DNA this stays unchecked. The receptor was isolated from a woman between 18 and 69 years old in good health. Sequenced sample: blood T cells: a sorted CD56 or NKG2C T cell subset, CD4+ or CD8+ T cells, or bulk PBMC T cells (not recorded which). This CDR3 is CASSVGTSGSPTYNEQFF.